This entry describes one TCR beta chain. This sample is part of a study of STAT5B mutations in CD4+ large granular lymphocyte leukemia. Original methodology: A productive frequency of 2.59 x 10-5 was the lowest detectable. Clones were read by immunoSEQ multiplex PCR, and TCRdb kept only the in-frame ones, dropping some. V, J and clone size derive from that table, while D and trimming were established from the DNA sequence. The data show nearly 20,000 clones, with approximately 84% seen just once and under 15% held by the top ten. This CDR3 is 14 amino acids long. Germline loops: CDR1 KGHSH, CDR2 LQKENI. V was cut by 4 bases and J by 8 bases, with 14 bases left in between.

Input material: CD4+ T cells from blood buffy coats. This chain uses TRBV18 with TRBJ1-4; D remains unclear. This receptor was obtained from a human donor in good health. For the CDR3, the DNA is TGTGCCAGCTCACTCATTCCCGAGGGCGAAAAACTGTTTTTT. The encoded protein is CASSLIPEGEKLFF. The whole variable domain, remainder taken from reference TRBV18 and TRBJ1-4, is NAGVMQNPRHLVRRRGQEARLRCSPMKGHSHVYWYRQLPEEGLKFMVYLQKENIIDESGMPKERFSAEFPKEGPSILRIQQVVRGDSAAYFCASSLIPEGEKLFFGSGTQLSVL.